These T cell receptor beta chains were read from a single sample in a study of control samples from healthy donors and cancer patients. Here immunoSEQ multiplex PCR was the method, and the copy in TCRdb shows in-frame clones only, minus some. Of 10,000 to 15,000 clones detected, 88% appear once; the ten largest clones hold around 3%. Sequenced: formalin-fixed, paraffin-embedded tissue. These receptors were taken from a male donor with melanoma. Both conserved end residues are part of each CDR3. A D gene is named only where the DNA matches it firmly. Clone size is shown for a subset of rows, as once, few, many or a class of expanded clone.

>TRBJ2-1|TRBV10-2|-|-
TGCGCCAGCAGGGGAGCTGGGCCCTACAATGAGCAGTTCTTC
CASRGAGPYNEQFF
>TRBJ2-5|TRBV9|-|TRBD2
TGTGCCAGCAGCGTAGCCCTCGGGGGGGGAAAAGAGACCCAGTACTTC
CASSVALGGGKETQYF
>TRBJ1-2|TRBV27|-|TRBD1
TGTGCCAGCAGTACTCAGGGGGGGAACTATGGCTACACCTTC
CASSTQGGNYGYTF
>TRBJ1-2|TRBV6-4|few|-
TGTGCCAGCAGTCAACTTGAGGGGACGGATGGCTACACCTTC
CASSQLEGTDGYTF
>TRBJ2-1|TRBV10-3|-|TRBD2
TGTGCCACCGATAGCGGGCTAAGCTCCTACAATGAGCAGTTCTTC
CATDSGLSSYNEQFF
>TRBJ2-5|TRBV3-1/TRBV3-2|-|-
TGTGCCAGCAGCCATAAAGAGACCCAGTACTTC
CASSHKETQYF
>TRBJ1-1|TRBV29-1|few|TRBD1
TGCAGCGTTGAAGACGGGACAGGGGGAGCTTTCTTT
CSVEDGTGGAFF
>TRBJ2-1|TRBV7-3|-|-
TGTGCCAGCAGCTTAGGAGACTTTGAGCAGTTCTTC
CASSLGDFEQFF
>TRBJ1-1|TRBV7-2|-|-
TGTGCCAGCAGCATTCGGGGTGGCACTGAAGCTTTCTTT
CASSIRGGTEAFF
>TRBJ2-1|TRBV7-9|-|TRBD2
TGTGCCAGCAGCTTCAAGGTCGGGACTAGTTTCTATGAGCAGTTCTTC
CASSFKVGTSFYEQFF
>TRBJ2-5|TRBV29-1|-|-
TGCAGCGTTGTTCGCGAAGAGACCCAGTACTTC
CSVVREETQYF
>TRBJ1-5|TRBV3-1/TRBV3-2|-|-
TGTGCCAGCAGCCTCAGGGCCGGCAATCAGCCCCAGCATTTT
CASSLRAGNQPQHF
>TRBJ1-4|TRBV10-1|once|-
TGCGCCAGCAGTGCCGGGGAAGTGGCAACTAATGAAAAACTGTTTTTT
CASSAGEVATNEKLFF
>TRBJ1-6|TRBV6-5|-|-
TGTGCCAGCAAGCGTTGGGGGCAGGAAAATTCACCCCTCCACTTT
CASKRWGQENSPLHF
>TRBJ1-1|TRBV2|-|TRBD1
TGTGCCAGCGGGGACAGGCCCTACACTGAAGCTTTCTTT
CASGDRPYTEAFF
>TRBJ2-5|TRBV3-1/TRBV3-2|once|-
TGTGCCAGCAGCCGTCAGGGTACAGAGACCCAGTACTTC
CASSRQGTETQYF
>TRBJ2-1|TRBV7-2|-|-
TGTGCCAGCAGCTGGCCGAATGAGCAGTTCTTC
CASSWPNEQFF
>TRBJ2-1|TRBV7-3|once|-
TGTGCCAGCAGCGGCCACAGGGGGGGCAATGAGCAGTTCTTC
CASSGHRGGNEQFF
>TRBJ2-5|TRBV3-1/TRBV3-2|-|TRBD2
TGTGCCAGCAGCCAAGGAGGGAGGGCCGAGGAGACCCAGTACTTC
CASSQGGRAEETQYF
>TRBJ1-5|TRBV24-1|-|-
TGTGCCACCAGTGATTTTCGGCAACCGCTGAATCAGCCCCAGCATTTT
CATSDFRQPLNQPQHF
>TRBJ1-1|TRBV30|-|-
TGTGCCACAAACCGGGACAACACTGAAGCTTTCTTT
CATNRDNTEAFF
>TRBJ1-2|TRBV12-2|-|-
TGTGCAAGTCGCTTACCGTACCGGGACAGGGGAATCTATGGCTACACCTTC
CASRLPYRDRGIYGYTF